Listed here are 17 T cell receptor beta chains from one sample, sequenced in a study of siplizumab effects on memory and regulatory T cells. Repertoires were generated with immunoSEQ multiplex PCR, while TCRdb's copy carries only in-frame clones and drops some. Altogether around 97,000 clones are present, roughly 94% being singletons, with the ten largest covering 1.3%. Input material: non-Treg CD4+ T cells sorted from blood. The receptors here all came from a human donor in good health.

The CDR3 here is CASSSEGGATEAFF. CDR3 DNA: TGCGCCAGCAGCTCCGAGGGGGGGGCGACCGAAGCTTTCTTT. The genes are TRBV5-1 and TRBJ1-1, with D perhaps matching TRBD1 (6 bases). This CDR3 is built from 14 residues. Trimming took off 3 bases at V and 8 bases at J, with 17 bases between the two ends. Germline V CDR1 and CDR2: SGHRS, YFSETQ.

The V gene is TRBV4-2, the J gene TRBJ2-7, with 10 nucleotides matching TRBD2. The CDR3 extends over 16 amino acids. Germline V CDR1 and CDR2: LGHNA, YNFKEQ. Losses at the gene ends were 0 bases for V and 4 bases for J; bases not matched to a gene: 6. CDR3 loop: CASSQDLTSGIYEQYF. The CDR3 nucleotides read TGTGCCAGCAGCCAAGATCTCACTAGCGGGATTTACGAGCAGTACTTC.

The DNA for the CDR3 is TGTGCCAGCAGTAGGACAGACTTCACAGATACGCAGTATTTT. Translation: CASSRTDFTDTQYF. The gene calls are TRBV2 and TRBJ2-3; D possibly corresponds to TRBD1 (6 bases). The CDR3 loop spans 14 amino acids. The germline V gene encodes CDR1 SNHLY and CDR2 FYNNEI. V lost 5 bases and J 2 bases, leaving 11 bases between the germline ends.

The rearrangement joins TRBV20-1 to TRBJ2-5; 7 nucleotides line up with TRBD2. Germline V CDR1 and CDR2: DFQATT, SNEGSKA (reference sequence). Trimming removed 5 bases from V and 14 bases from J; junction bases left unmatched: 11. This CDR3 is 11 amino acids long. The CDR3 DNA is TGCAGTGCTTCTCTTGGGTGGGAGGGCTACTTC. Translated: CSASLGWEGYF.

The gene calls are TRBV5-1 and TRBJ1-2; 7 nucleotides align to TRBD1. The junction had 5 bases not matched to a gene; V was cut back by 0 bases and J by 6 bases. The CDR3 is 14 residues long. Per germline, CDR1 SGHRS and CDR2 YFSETQ. The CDR3 DNA reads TGCGCCAGCAGCTTGGATGGAGGGGGCAATGGCTACACCTTC. Translating gives CASSLDGGGNGYTF.

V usage is TRBV6-1 and J usage is TRBJ2-6; D is possibly TRBD1 (6 bases). Germline assignment: CDR1 MNHNS and CDR2 SASEGT. The CDR3 has 15 amino acids. Between the trimmed V and J ends, which lost 7 bases and 4 bases, there was a span of 14 bases. The CDR3: CASTRQATGANVLTF. The CDR3 region has the DNA TGTGCCAGCACCCGACAGGCTACCGGGGCCAACGTCCTGACTTTC.

This clone was seen a few times. This chain uses TRBV30 with TRBJ1-1; no clear D gene. Germline loops: CDR1 GTSNPN, CDR2 SVGIG (reference sequence). V lost 4 bases and J lost 0, with 3 bases in between. The length of the CDR3 is 11 residues. The CDR3 is CAWKMNTEAFF. CDR3 DNA sequence: TGTGCCTGGAAAATGAACACTGAAGCTTTCTTT.

V and J are TRBV7-3 and TRBJ2-7; 7 nucleotides match TRBD1. CDR1 SGHTA and CDR2 FQGTGA come from the germline V gene. CDR3 size: 15 residues. The V segment lost 3 bases and the J segment 6 bases; nucleotides outside the gene matches: 11. CDR3 residues: CASSFEGALLSEQYF. CDR3 bases: TGTGCCAGCAGCTTTGAGGGGGCGCTTCTGTCCGAGCAGTACTTC.

The V call is TRBV4-1, the J call TRBJ2-3, with no clear D. The CDR3 is 16 amino acids. Germline CDR1 is MGHRA and CDR2 is YSYEKL. Trimming removed 4 bases from V and 3 bases from J, with 17 bases in between. CDR3 sequence: CASSPRRDSVTDTQYF. CDR3 DNA sequence: TGCGCCAGCAGCCCAAGAAGGGATTCTGTGACAGATACGCAGTATTTT.

The V call is TRBV21-1, the J call TRBJ2-5; no check of the table's D call, TRBD1, against the DNA was made. TRBV21-1 is noted as a pseudogene. This CDR3 contains 19 residues. In nucleotides, the CDR3 is TGTGCCAGCTGCTGGAGGGGGCACGTGCGCTTAAAATACCAAGAGACCCAGTACTTC. This gives the protein CASCWRGHVRLKYQETQYF.

The J gene is TRBJ1-6, the V gene TRBV18; a possible D gene is TRBD1 (5 bases). The CDR3 length is 17 residues. The germline V and J ends were trimmed by 6 bases and 0 bases, with 15 bases remaining between them. In germline, CDR1 is KGHSH, CDR2 LQKENI. In DNA form, the CDR3 reads TGTGCCAGCTCCCCCACACAGGCCAGCTCCTATAATTCACCCCTCCACTTT. It translates to CASSPTQASSYNSPLHF.

This clone has a single count. The V call is TRBV28, the J call TRBJ2-4, with D perhaps TRBD2 (5 bases). This CDR3 is built from 17 residues. CDR1 and CDR2 from the germline V gene are MDHEN and SYDVKM. With 10 bases removed from V and 1 base from J, the gap between germline ends came to 23 bases. This CDR3 reads CATDPYPLGLAKNIQYF. CDR3 in DNA: TGTGCCACGGACCCGTATCCCTTAGGACTGGCCAAAAACATTCAGTACTTC.

The chain combines TRBV27 with TRBJ2-5; D call uncertain. The V gene's germline CDR1 is MNHEY and CDR2 SMNVEV (reference sequence). Trimming took off 6 bases at V and 2 bases at J, with 25 bases between the two ends. The CDR3 length is 18 residues. The CDR3 DNA follows: TGTGCCAGCAGCCTCCCGGTCGTTATGGACGGCCGACAAGAGACCCAGTACTTC. As protein: CASSLPVVMDGRQETQYF.

The chain employs TRBV18 and TRBJ2-7; no reliable D call. V lost 5 bases and J lost 6, with 17 bases in between. Germline V gives CDR1 KGHSH, CDR2 LQKENI. The CDR3 is made up of 14 amino acids. CDR3 sequence (DNA): TGTGCCAGCTCATTTACGGGCCCATTACGCGAGCAGTACTTC. The encoded protein is CASSFTGPLREQYF.

V gene TRBV6-5 combines with J gene TRBJ1-5, with D unclear. Germline V gives CDR1 MNHEY, CDR2 SVGAGI. The V and J ends lost 1 base and 5 bases respectively, with 9 bases between them. The CDR3 has 14 residues. The CDR3 sequence is CASSYFAGHQPQHF. The CDR3 bases are TGTGCCAGCAGTTACTTTGCAGGTCATCAGCCCCAGCATTTT.

The V call is TRBV11-2, the J call TRBJ1-4; weak D call: TRBD1 (6 bases). Trimming took 4 bases from V and 8 from J, leaving 17 bases between them. CDR1 SGHAT and CDR2 FQNNGV come from the germline V gene. The CDR3 runs to 15 residues. This CDR3 reads CASSSAAQGREKLFF. For the CDR3, the DNA is TGTGCCAGCAGCTCCGCGGCACAGGGTCGAGAAAAACTGTTTTTT.

The gene calls are TRBV19 and TRBJ2-2, with TRBD2 identical over 11 bases. The CDR3 sequence is 16 residues long. The V and J ends lost 6 bases and 7 bases, in that order; junction bases with no gene match: 10. CDR1 and CDR2 (germline): LNHDA, SQIVND (reference sequence). The CDR3 DNA reads as TGTGCCAGTAGCAAACTAGCGGGAGTTTTAAACGGGGAGCTGTTTTTT. Its protein product is CASSKLAGVLNGELFF.